This entry features one T cell receptor beta chain sequence. Its target is not known. At one boundary the junction diverges from the germline segment, which might be a read error. Relying on iRepertoire HTBI primers and Arm-PCR of CDR3 regions, the team built TCR beta libraries. From the multiplex PCR reads, TCRdb called clonotypes with MiXCR, one entry per CDR3 protein. The sample contains about 440,000 distinct CDR3 sequences, 14% to 15% of which appear only once. Germline assignment: CDR1 KGHSH and CDR2 LQKENI. The CDR3 sequence is 16 residues long. The source of the sample is a study of regulatory T cells in long-lasting Graves disease. Study-wide points: Shared public clonotypes totalled 2,741 in persistent patients, compared with roughly 970 in new patients.

Time point described: newly diagnosed GD, antithyroid drugs for less than 3 months. RNA from PBMCs was the source of the TCR library. An endocrinology unit in Xi'an, China, supplied the patients. These data also formed part of another study, on T cells in Graves' hyperthyroidism and ophthalmopathy. That study reports: Clinical symptoms, serum thyroxine and TRAb, thyroid ultrasound and orbital computed tomography together formed the diagnostic basis. HTBI primers were used for first-round RT-PCR of the TCR CDR3.

This sequence joins TRBV18 and TRBJ1-3; TRBD1 aligns across 7 bases. The specimen comprised peripheral blood mononuclear cells (PBMCs), sampled at new diagnosis, from a patient treated with antithyroid drugs. The origin of this receptor is a woman in her 30s with Graves disease. CDR3 nucleotides: TGTGACAGCTCACCCCGAGGGACAGCCGTTCGAGGCACCATATATTTT. Its translation is CDSSPRGTAVRGTIYF.